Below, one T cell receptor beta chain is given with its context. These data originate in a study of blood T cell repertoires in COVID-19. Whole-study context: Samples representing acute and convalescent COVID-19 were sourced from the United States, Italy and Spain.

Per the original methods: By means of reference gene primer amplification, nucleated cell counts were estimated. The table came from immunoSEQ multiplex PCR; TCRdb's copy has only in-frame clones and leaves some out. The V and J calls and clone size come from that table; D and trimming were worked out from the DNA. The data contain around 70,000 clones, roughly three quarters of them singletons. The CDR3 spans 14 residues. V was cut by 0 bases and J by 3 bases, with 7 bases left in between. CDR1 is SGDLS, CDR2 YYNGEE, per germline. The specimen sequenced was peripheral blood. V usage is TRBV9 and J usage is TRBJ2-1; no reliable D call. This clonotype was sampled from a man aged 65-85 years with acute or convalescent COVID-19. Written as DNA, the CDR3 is TGTGCCAGCAGCGTAGGGCAGGACTACAATGAGCAGTTCTTC. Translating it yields CASSVGQDYNEQFF. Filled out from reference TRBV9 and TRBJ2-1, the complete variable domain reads DSGVTQTPKHLITATGQRVTLRCSPRSGDLSVYWYQQSLDQGLQFLIQYYNGEERAKGNILERFSAQQFPDLHSELNLSSLELGDSALYFCASSVGQDYNEQFFGPGTRLTVL.